These 9 T cell receptor beta chains were all obtained from the same sample, sequenced in a study of blood T cell repertoires in COVID-19. Profiling relied on immunoSEQ multiplex PCR, and the TCRdb table lists in-frame clones only, not all of them. The data show some 320,000 clones, about 90% seen once. Sequenced material: peripheral blood. The receptor set was obtained from a woman between 50 and 59 years old who had recovered from COVID-19.

The chain uses TRBV24-1 and TRBJ1-2; D is ambiguous. Between the trimmed V and J ends, which lost 2 bases and 7 bases, there was a span of 7 bases. CDR3 length: 12 residues. CDR1 is KGHDR, CDR2 SFDVKD, per germline. CDR3 residues: CATSDSGFGYTF. The CDR3 DNA follows: TGTGCCACCAGTGATTCAGGTTTTGGCTACACCTTC.

The chain employs TRBV11-3 and TRBJ2-3; 10 bases are shared with TRBD2. V lost 2 bases, J lost 3 bases, and 2 bases stayed unmatched. Germline assignment: CDR1 SGHNT and CDR2 YENEEA. The CDR3 has 15 amino acids. CDR3 protein: CASSLNSGGTDTQYF. CDR3 bases: TGTGCCAGCAGCTTAAATAGCGGGGGGACAGATACGCAGTATTTT. Variable domain in full (rest from reference TRBV11-3 and TRBJ2-3): EAGVVQSPRYKIIEKKQPVAFWCNPISGHNTLYWYLQNLGQGPELLIRYENEEAVDDSQLPKDRFSAERLKGVDSTLKIQPAELGDSAVYLCASSLNSGGTDTQYFGPGTRLTVL.

The chain couples TRBV5-8 to TRBJ2-1, with TRBD2 matching over 11 bases. The J segment lost 5 bases and the V segment lost 6 bases, leaving 7 bases of the junction unmatched. Germline lookup yields CDR1 SGHTS and CDR2 YDEGEE. The CDR3 has 15 amino acids. The chain's CDR3 is CASTHPSGGNNEQFF. The CDR3 nucleotides read TGTGCCAGCACACATCCTAGCGGGGGGAACAATGAGCAGTTCTTC.

The chain uses TRBV18 and TRBJ2-7, with TRBD2 matching over 11 bases. The CDR3 covers 18 residues. Germline lookup yields CDR1 KGHSH and CDR2 LQKENI. V gave up 3 bases and J gave up 0 bases; unmatched junction bases: 10. The CDR3 sequence: CASSPRASGGPFSYEQYF. CDR3 coding DNA: TGTGCCAGCTCACCCAGGGCTAGCGGGGGGCCATTCTCCTACGAGCAGTACTTC.

The chain recombines TRBV27 with TRBJ2-1; D is unclear. Trimming cost V 6 bases and J 3 bases, with 9 bases left between them. This CDR3 is 13 amino acids long. CDR1 is MNHEY, CDR2 SMNVEV, per germline (reference sequence). CDR3 region: CASRPGLYNEQFF. CDR3 nucleotides: TGTGCCAGCAGACCAGGCCTCTACAATGAGCAGTTCTTC.

The chain couples TRBV4-3 to TRBJ1-4; the D gene is possibly TRBD1 (5 bases). Germline CDR1 reads LGHNA; CDR2 reads YSLEER. Trimming pared 4 bases from V and 2 bases from J, leaving 11 bases between. The CDR3 is 15 residues long. In DNA form, the CDR3 reads TGCGCCAGCAGCCTGGGACTGTTTACTAATGAAAAACTGTTTTTT. This sequence encodes CASSLGLFTNEKLFF.

The rearrangement joins TRBV9 to TRBJ2-5; the match to TRBD2 covers 15 bases. Trimming removed 4 bases from V and 2 bases from J; junction bases left unmatched: 9. Germline CDR1 is SGDLS and CDR2 is YYNGEE. The CDR3 is 18 residues long. The CDR3 is CASSTGTSGGSGQETQYF. CDR3 in DNA: TGTGCCAGCAGCACCGGGACTAGCGGGGGGAGTGGTCAAGAGACCCAGTACTTC.

This clone was seen just once. The chain employs TRBV28 and TRBJ1-2; TRBD1 agrees at 7 bases. J was trimmed by 4 bases and V by 4 bases; bases with no gene match: 6. The V gene's germline CDR1 is MDHEN and CDR2 SYDVKM. This CDR3 region has 14 residues. This CDR3 reads CASSYQGGGYGYTF. CDR3 sequence (DNA): TGTGCCAGCAGTTATCAGGGGGGAGGCTATGGCTACACCTTC.

This clone showed up just once. The chain uses TRBV6-2 or TRBV6-3 and TRBJ2-7, with a weak D call TRBD1 (5 bases). The germline V gene encodes CDR1 MNHEY and CDR2 SVGEGT. V lost 2 bases, J lost 4 bases, and 24 bases lay in between. This CDR3 region has 18 residues. The CDR3 loop is CASSYPLIFRASVYEQYF. The CDR3 region has the DNA TGTGCCAGCAGTTACCCATTAATCTTCAGGGCATCGGTTTACGAGCAGTACTTC.